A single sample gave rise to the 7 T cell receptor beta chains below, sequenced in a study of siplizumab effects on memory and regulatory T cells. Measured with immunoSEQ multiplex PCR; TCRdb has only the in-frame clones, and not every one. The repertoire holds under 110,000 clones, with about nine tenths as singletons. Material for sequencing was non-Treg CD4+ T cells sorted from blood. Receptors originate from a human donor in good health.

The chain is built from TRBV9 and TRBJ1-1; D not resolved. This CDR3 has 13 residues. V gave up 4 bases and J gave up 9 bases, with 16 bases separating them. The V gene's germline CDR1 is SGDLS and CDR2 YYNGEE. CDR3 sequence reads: CASSYSWESKAFF. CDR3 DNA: TGTGCCAGCAGCTACAGCTGGGAGTCGAAAGCTTTCTTT.

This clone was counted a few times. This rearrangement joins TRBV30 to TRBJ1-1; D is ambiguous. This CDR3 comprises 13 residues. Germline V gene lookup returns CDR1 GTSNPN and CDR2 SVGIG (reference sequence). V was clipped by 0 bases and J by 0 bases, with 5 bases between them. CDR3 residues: CAWSVLLNTEAFF. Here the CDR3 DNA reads TGTGCCTGGAGTGTATTGTTGAACACTGAAGCTTTCTTT.

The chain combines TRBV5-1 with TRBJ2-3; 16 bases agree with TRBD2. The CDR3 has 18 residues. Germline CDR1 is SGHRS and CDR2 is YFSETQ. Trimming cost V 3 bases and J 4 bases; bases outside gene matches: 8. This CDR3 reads CASSWGLAGGLIPDTQYF. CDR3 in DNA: TGCGCCAGCAGCTGGGGACTAGCGGGAGGGCTTATCCCAGATACGCAGTATTTT.

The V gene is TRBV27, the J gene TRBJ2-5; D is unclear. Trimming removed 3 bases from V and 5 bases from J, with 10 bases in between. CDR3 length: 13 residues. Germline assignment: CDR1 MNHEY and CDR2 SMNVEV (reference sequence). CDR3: CASSFWIGETQYF. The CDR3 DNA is TGTGCCAGCAGTTTTTGGATCGGGGAGACCCAGTACTTC.

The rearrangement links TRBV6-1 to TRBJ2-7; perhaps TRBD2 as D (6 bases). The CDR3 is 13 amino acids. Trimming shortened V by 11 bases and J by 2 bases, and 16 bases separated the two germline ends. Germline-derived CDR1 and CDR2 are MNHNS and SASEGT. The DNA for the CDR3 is TGTGCCTTTGGGGGTACGGGGGCCTACGAGCAGTACTTC. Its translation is CAFGGTGAYEQYF.

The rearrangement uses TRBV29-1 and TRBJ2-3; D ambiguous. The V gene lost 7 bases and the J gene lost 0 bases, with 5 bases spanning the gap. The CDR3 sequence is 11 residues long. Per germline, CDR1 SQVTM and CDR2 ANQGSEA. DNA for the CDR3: TGCAGCGCGTCGAGCACAGATACGCAGTATTTT. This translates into CSASSTDTQYF.

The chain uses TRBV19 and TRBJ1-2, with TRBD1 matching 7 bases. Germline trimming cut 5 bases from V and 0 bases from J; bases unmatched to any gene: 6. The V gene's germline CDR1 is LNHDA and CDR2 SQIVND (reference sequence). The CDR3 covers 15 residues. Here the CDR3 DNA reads TGTGCCAGTAGTCCTCGACAGGGTGCTAACTATGGCTACACCTTC. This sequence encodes CASSPRQGANYGYTF.